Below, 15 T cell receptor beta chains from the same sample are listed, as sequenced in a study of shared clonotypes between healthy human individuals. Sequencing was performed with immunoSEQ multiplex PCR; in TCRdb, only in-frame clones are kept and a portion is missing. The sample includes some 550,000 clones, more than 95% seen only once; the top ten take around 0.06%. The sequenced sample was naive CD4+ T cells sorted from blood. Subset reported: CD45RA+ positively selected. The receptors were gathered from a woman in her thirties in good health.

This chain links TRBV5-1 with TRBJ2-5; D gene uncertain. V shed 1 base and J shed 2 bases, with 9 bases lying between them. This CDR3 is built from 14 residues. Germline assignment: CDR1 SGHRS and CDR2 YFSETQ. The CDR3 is CASSLRHLQETQYF. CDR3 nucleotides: TGCGCCAGCAGCTTGCGGCACCTACAAGAGACCCAGTACTTC.

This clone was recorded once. CDR3 sequence reads: CASSHSGRGGEQYF. The DNA for the CDR3 is TGTGCCAGCAGTCATAGCGGGAGAGGAGGCGAGCAGTACTTC. The rearrangement links TRBV28 to TRBJ2-7; 9 bases line up with TRBD2. The CDR3 runs 14 residues. CDR1 is MDHEN and CDR2 is SYDVKM in the germline V gene. V was pared by 5 bases and J by 6 bases, with 8 bases of the junction left unmatched.

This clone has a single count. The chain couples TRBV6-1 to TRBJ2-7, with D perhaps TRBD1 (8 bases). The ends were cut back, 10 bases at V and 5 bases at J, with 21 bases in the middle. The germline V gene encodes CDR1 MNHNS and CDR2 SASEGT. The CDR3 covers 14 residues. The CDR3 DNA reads TGTGCCATTCGACAGGGGACTATTGGGAACGAGCAGTACTTC. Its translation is CAIRQGTIGNEQYF.

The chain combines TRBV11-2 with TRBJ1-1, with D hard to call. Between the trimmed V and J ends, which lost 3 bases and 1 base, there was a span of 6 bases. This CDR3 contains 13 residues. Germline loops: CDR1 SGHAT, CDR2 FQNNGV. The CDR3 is CASSFSENTEAFF. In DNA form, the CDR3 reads TGTGCCAGCAGCTTTTCAGAGAACACTGAAGCTTTCTTT. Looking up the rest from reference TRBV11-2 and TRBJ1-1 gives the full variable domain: EAGVAQSPRYKIIEKRQSVAFWCNPISGHATLYWYQQILGQGPKLLIQFQNNGVVDDSQLPKDRFSAERLKGVDSTLKIQPAKLEDSAVYLCASSFSENTEAFFGQGTRLTVV.

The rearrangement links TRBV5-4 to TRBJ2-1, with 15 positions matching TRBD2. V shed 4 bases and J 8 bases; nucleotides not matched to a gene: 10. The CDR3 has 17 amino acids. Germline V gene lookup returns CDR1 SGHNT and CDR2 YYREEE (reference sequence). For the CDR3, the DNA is TGTGCCAGCAGCGCTGGGACTAGCGGGAGGCGGGTATATGAGCAGTTCTTC. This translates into CASSAGTSGRRVYEQFF.

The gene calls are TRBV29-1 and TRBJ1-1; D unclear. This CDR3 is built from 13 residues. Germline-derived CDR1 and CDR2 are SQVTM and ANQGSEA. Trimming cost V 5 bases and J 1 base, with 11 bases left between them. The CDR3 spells CSVLTQENTEAFF. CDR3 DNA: TGCAGCGTTCTAACGCAGGAGAACACTGAAGCTTTCTTT.

Here the CDR3 reads CSVKTGGVNTEAFF. The CDR3 coding sequence is TGCAGCGTTAAGACAGGGGGGGTGAACACTGAAGCTTTCTTT. The chain recombines TRBV29-1 with TRBJ1-1, with 9 bases aligning to TRBD1. J lost 0 bases, V lost 5 bases, and 4 bases had no gene match. CDR1 and CDR2 from the germline V gene are SQVTM and ANQGSEA. The CDR3 length is 14 residues.

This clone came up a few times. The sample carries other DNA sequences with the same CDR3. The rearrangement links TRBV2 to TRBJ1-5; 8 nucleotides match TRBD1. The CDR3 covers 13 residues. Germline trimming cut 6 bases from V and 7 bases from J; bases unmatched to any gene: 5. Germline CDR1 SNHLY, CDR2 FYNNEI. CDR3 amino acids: CASSDRGGQPQHF. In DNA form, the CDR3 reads TGTGCCAGCAGCGACAGGGGAGGCCAGCCCCAGCATTTT. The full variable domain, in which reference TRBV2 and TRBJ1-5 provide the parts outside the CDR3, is EPEVTQTPSHQVTQMGQEVILRCVPISNHLYFYWYRQILGQKVEFLVSFYNNEISEKSEIFDDQFSVERPDGSNFTLKIRSTKLEDSAMYFCASSDRGGQPQHFGDGTRLSIL.

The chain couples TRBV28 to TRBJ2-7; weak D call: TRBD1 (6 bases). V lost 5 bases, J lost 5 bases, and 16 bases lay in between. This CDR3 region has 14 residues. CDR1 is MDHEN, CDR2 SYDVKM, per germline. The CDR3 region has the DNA TGTGCCAGCAGTAGTACACAGGGACGAGACGAGCAGTACTTC. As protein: CASSSTQGRDEQYF.

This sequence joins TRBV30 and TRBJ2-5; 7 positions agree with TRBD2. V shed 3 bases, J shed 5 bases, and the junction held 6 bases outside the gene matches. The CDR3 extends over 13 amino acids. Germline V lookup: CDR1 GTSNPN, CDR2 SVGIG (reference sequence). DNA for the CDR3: TGTGCCTGGAGGCGGGAGATTGGGGAGACCCAGTACTTC. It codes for CAWRREIGETQYF.

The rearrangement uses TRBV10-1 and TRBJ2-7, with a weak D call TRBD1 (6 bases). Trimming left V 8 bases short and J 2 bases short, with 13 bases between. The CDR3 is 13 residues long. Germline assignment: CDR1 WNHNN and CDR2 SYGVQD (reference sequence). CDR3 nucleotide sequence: TGCGCCAGCTCTAAGGGACACCCCTACGAGCAGTACTTC. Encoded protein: CASSKGHPYEQYF.

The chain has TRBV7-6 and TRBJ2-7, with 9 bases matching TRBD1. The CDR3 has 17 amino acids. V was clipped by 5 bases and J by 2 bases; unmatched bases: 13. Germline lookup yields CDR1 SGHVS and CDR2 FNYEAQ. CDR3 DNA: TGTGCCAGCAGCCCCATGGGGGACAGGGCGAACCCCTACGAGCAGTACTTC. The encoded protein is CASSPMGDRANPYEQYF.

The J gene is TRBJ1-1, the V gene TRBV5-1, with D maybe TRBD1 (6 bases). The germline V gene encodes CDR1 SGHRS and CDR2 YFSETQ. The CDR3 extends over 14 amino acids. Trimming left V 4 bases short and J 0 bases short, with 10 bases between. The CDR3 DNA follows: TGCGCCAGCAGCCAGGGGACGGTGAACACTGAAGCTTTCTTT. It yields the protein CASSQGTVNTEAFF.

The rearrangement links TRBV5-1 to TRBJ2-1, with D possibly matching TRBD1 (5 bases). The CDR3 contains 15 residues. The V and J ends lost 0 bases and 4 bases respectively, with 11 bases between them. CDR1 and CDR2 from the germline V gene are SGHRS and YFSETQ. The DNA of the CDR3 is TGCGCCAGCAGCTTGGAAGGGGCCCAATACAATGAGCAGTTCTTC. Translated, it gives CASSLEGAQYNEQFF.

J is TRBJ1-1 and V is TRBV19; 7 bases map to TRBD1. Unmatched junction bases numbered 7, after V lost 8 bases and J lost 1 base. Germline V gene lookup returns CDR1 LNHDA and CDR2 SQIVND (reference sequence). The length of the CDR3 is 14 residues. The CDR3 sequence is CASGSTGKNTEAFF. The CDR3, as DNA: TGTGCCAGTGGGTCGACAGGGAAGAACACTGAAGCTTTCTTT.